Listed here are 8 T cell receptor beta chains from one sample, sequenced in a study of blood T cells in healthy people across ages. Primers used in a second PCR of about 6 to 11 cycles were a sample-barcoded 5' primer and a J-beta primer mix. TCRdb reprocessed the 5' RACE reads via MiXCR and lists one record per CDR3 protein. The table includes about 830,000 distinct CDR3 sequences, about 62% detected once. Input material: blood. The origin of the receptors is a man aged 25-40 years in good health.

In its sample, this clonotype was seen a few times. The rearrangement joins TRBV7-9 to TRBJ2-3; D gene ambiguous. The germline V gene has CDR1 SEHNR and CDR2 FQNEAQ (reference sequence). The V gene lost 5 bases and the J gene lost 2 bases, with 14 bases spanning the gap. The CDR3 loop spans 15 amino acids. CDR3: CASSPWAQNTDTQYF. The CDR3 DNA is TGTGCCAGCAGCCCCTGGGCCCAGAACACAGATACGCAGTATTTT.

The chain recombines TRBV9 with TRBJ2-7, with TRBD2 identical over 7 bases. With 0 bases clipped from V and 3 bases from J, the junction kept 6 bases outside the gene matches. The CDR3 runs 15 residues. The germline gives CDR1 SGDLS, CDR2 YYNGEE. CDR3 sequence (DNA): TGTGCCAGCAGCGTAGGGGCTAGCGGTCTCTACGAGCAGTACTTC. Translation gives CASSVGASGLYEQYF.

J is TRBJ2-4 and V is TRBV20-1, with D maybe TRBD2 (6 bases). The end of the DNA is better explained by TRBJ2-7, so the J call may be wrong. Germline-derived CDR1 and CDR2 are DFQATT and SNEGSKA (reference sequence). The CDR3 spans 14 residues. This CDR3 is CSYQDYRGYYEQYF. The CDR3 DNA is TGCAGCTACCAGGACTACCGGGGTTACTACGAGCAGTACTTC.

The CDR3 DNA reads TGTGCCACCAGCAGAGATTTCACAGCGGAGACCCAGTACTTC. Amino acid sequence: CATSRDFTAETQYF. V gene TRBV15 combines with J gene TRBJ2-5; D ambiguous. In germline, CDR1 is LNHNV, CDR2 YYDKDF (reference sequence). Trimming shortened V by 0 bases and J by 5 bases, and 10 bases separated the two germline ends. The CDR3 spans 14 residues.

This clonotype appeared a few times. One end of the junction fails to match germline, which may point to a read error. The chain employs TRBV12-3 or TRBV12-4 and TRBJ2-3; D possibly corresponds to TRBD2 (7 bases). CDR3 size: 19 residues. The CDR3 region has the DNA TGTGCCAGCAGTTTAGCGGTTAAGAGGGGGGGCTTTAGCACTGATACGCAGTATTTT. It translates to CASSLAVKRGGFSTDTQYF.

The gene calls are TRBV29-1 and TRBJ1-4; no reliable D call. V was shortened by 6 bases and J by 13 bases, with 15 bases between the two germline ends. Germline values: CDR1 SQVTM, CDR2 ANQGSEA. This CDR3 has 11 residues. This CDR3 is CSVPSRGRLFF. The DNA of the CDR3 is TGCAGCGTCCCCTCCAGAGGACGACTGTTTTTT.

V usage is TRBV5-1 and J usage is TRBJ2-5, with 8 bases lining up with TRBD1. The CDR3 runs to 17 residues. Germline CDR1 is SGHRS and CDR2 is YFSETQ. The V and J ends lost 1 base and 0 bases, in that order; junction bases with no gene match: 8. The CDR3 DNA follows: TGCGCCAGCAGCTTGAGACAGGGGTTGTCCCACCAAGAGACCCAGTACTTC. This encodes CASSLRQGLSHQETQYF.

The chain combines TRBV6-6 with TRBJ2-1; no clear D. Deletions cut 5 bases from V and 9 bases from J, with 8 bases between. Germline CDR1 MNHNY, CDR2 SVGAGI (reference sequence). The CDR3 is 11 amino acids. CDR3 loop: CASSPQVEQFF. The CDR3 DNA follows: TGTGCCAGCAGTCCTCAAGTTGAGCAGTTCTTC.